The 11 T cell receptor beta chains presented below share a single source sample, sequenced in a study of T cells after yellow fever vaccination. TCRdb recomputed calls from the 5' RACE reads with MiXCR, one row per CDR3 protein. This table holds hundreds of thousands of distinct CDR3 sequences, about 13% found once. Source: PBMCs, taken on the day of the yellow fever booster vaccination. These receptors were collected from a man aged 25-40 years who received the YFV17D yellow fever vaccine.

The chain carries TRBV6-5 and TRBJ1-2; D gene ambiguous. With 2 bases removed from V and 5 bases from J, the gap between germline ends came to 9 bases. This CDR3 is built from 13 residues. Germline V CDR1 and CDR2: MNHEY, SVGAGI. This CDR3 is CASSYRPGYGYTF. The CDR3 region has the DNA TGTGCCAGCAGTTACCGCCCGGGTTATGGCTACACCTTC.

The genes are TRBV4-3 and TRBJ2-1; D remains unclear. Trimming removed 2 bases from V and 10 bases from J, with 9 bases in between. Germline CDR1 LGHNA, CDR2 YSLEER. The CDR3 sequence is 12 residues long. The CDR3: CASSQNAWEQFF. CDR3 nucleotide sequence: TGCGCCAGCAGCCAAAATGCTTGGGAGCAGTTCTTC.

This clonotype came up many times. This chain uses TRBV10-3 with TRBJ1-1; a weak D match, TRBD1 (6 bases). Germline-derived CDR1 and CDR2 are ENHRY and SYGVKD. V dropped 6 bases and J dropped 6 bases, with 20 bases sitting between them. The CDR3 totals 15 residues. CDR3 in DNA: TGTGCCATCAGCCCCACGGGGCAGGGGATGTCTGAAGCTTTCTTT. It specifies CAISPTGQGMSEAFF.

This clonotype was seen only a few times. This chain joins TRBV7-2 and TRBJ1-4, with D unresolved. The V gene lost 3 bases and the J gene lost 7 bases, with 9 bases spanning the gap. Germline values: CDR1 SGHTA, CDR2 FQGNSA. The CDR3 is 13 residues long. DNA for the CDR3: TGTGCCAGCAGCTTGATGGTTGGTGAAAAACTGTTTTTT. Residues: CASSLMVGEKLFF.

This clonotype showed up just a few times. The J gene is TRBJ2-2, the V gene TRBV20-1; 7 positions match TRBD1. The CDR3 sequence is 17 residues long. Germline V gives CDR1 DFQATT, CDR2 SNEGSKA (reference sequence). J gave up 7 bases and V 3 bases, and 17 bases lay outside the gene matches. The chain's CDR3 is CSASVDRVRFTGGELFF. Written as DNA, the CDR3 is TGCAGTGCTAGCGTAGACAGGGTCCGTTTTACCGGCGGGGAGCTGTTTTTT.

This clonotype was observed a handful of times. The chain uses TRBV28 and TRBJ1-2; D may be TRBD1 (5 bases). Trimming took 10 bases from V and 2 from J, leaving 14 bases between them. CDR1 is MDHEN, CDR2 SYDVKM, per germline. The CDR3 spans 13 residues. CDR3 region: CATRTRGNYGYTF. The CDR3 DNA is TGTGCCACCCGAACGAGGGGAAACTATGGCTACACCTTC.

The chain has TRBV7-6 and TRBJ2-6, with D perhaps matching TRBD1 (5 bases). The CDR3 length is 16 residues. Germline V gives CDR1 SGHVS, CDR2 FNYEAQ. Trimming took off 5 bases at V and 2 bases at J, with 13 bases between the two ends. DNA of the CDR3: TGTGCCAGCAGCCTCAGGGTTTTGGCTGGGGCCAACGTCCTGACTTTC. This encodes CASSLRVLAGANVLTF.

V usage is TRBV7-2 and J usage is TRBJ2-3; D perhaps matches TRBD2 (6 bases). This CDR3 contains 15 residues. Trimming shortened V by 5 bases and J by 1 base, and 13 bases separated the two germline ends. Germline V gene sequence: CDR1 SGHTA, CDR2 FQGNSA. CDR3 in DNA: TGTGCCAGCAGCCCGGAGGGCCCCCGCACAGATACGCAGTATTTT. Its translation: CASSPEGPRTDTQYF.

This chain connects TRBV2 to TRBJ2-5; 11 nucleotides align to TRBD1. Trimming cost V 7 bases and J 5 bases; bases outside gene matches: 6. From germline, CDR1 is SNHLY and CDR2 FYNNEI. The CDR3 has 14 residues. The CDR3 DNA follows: TGTGCCAGCACCGGACAGGGGGCTGGTGAGACCCAGTACTTC. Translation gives CASTGQGAGETQYF.

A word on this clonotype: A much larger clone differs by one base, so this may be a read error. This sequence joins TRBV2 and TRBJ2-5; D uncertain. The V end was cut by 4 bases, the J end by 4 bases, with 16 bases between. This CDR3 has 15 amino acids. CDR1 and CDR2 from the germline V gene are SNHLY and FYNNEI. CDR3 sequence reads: CASSAVGSALETQYF. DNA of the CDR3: TGTGCCAGCAGTGCGGTGGGATCGGCCCTAGAGACCCAGTACTTC.

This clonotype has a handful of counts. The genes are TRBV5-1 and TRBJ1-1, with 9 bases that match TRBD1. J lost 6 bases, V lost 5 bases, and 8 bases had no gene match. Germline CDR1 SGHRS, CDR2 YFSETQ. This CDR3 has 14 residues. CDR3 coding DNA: TGCGCCAGCAGTAGGGACAGGGAGGTCGCTGAAGCTTTCTTT. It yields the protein CASSRDREVAEAFF.